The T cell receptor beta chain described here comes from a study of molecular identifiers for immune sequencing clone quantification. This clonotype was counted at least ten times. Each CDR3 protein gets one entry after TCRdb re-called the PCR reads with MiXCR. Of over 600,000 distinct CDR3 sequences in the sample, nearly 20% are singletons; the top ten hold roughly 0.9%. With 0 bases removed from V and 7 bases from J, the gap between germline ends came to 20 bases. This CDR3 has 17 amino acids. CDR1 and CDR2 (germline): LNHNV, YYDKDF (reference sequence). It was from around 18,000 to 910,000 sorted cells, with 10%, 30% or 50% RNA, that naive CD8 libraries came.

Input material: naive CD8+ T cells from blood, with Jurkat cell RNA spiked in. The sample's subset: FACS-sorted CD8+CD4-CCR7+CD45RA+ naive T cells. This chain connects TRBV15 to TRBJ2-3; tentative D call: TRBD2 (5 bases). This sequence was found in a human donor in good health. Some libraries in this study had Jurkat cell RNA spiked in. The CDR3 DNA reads TGTGCCACCAGCAGAGAATTACTAGACCCCCTCGCGAATACGCAGTATTTT. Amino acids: CATSRELLDPLANTQYF.